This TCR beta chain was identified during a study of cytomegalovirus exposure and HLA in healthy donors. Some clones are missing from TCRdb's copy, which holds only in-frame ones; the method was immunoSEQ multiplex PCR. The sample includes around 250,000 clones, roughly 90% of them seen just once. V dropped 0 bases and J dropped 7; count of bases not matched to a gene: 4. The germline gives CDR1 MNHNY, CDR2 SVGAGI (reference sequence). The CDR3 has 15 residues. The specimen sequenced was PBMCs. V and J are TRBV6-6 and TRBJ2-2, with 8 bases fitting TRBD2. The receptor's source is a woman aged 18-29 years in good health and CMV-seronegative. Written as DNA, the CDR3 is TGTGCCAGCAGTTACTCGAGACTAGCGTACGGGGAGCTGTTTTTT. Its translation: CASSYSRLAYGELFF.